This entry features one TCR beta chain sequence. Its antigen is as yet unknown. A much larger clone lies one base from this, so it may be a read error. Because the CDR3 is missing its conserved closing phenylalanine or tryptophan, this is likely a read error. This sample stems from a study of blood T cells in healthy people across ages. A sample-barcoded 5' primer and a J-beta primer mix were used in a second PCR of roughly 7 to 11 cycles. One entry per CDR3 protein, called by TCRdb with MiXCR from the 5' RACE reads. The table includes over a million distinct CDR3 sequences, under 55% detected once. Broader study findings: TCR beta diversity was tightly associated with the proportion of naive T cells. Aged donors had fewer naive CD4+ cells and lower diversity than long-lived donors.

CDR1 is LGHNA and CDR2 is YNFKEQ in the germline V gene. With 0 bases removed from V and 4 bases from J, the gap between germline ends came to 12 bases. This CDR3 has 15 amino acids. The rearrangement links TRBV4-2 to TRBJ2-5; perhaps TRBD1 as D (6 bases). The specimen sequenced was blood. This clonotype was sampled from a woman aged 55-70 years in good health. The CDR3 is CASSQERTEGETQYV. For the CDR3, the DNA is TGTGCCAGCAGCCAAGAAAGGACAGAGGGAGAGACCCAGTACGTC.